This TCR beta chain is drawn from a study of shared clonotypes between healthy human individuals (dated by TCRdb to the early 2020s). For context, the study as a whole: A couple of women and a few men aged 18 to 49 years were included in the cohort. For each donor, three plates each were used for CD4 naive and CD4 memory, two plates were used for CD8 naive, and one plate was used for CD8 memory. The study deeply sequenced blood TCR repertoires of about 5 healthy adults to estimate repertoire size and the extent of clonotype sharing between individuals. Different laboratories and diverse techniques were used to prepare libraries and sequence TCR repertoires, to increase sequencing depth and limit assay-specific biases. Per donor, leukapheresis produced somewhere between about 0.8 and 9 billion PBMCs.

This clone came up once. Which antigen it targets is not known. No clone much larger than this one lies a single base away; base qualities are absent. Using the deep immunoSEQ assay, TCR CDR3 regions were amplified from genomic DNA by multiplex PCR. Genomic DNA extracted from each cell subset was distributed evenly over all wells of several immunoSEQ 96-well plates, and each plate served as one replicate. For sorted subsets, around 200 ng genomic DNA, equal to 30,000 or so T cell genomes, was loaded into each replicate PCR. Purified libraries were measured with a Qubit 3.0 fluorometer, size-checked on a Bioanalyzer 2100, and measured again with the KAPA Library Quantification kit. Each immunoSEQ 96-well plate was sequenced on its own single-read 150-cycle Illumina NextSeq 550 flow cell. The study's processing was this. Because the immunoSEQ output held only junctional sequences and lacked quality scores, the filtering could not match the filtering applied to full-length reads. Sequences were annotated with PyIR, a Python wrapper for IgBLAST v1.9, and V/J genes and CDR3 were assigned using IMGT germline references. Any read was removed if the V/J assignment was weak (E-value above 1e-6), the CDR3 was missing, or the read contained stop codons, out-of-frame junctions, or ambiguous translated residues. V3J clonotypes were defined by identical inferred V gene, J gene, and CDR3 amino acid sequence. The percentage overlap between two repertoires was calculated by dividing the number of shared unique clonotypes by the size of the smaller repertoire. Richness of each repertoire was evaluated using RTK rarefaction, the Chao1 estimator, and Recon v2.1 estimates of unobserved clonotypes. Generation probabilities for all TCRbeta clonotypes obtained by the gDNA method from a handful of donors were computed using OLGA. Held by TCRdb, this immuneACCESS table contains in-frame sequences only and omits some clones. Under half of the omission traces to an unresolved V gene where checked; the cause of the rest is unknown. V and J calls and clone size are given by that table; D and trimming were obtained from the DNA. Within this sample are under 650,000 clones, with approximately 95% of them counted one time only. Clones ranked in the top ten supply approximately 0.06% of the sample.

Via the germline V gene (reference sequence), CDR1 is SGHNT and CDR2 YYREEE. Trimming accounts for 4 bases at V and 7 bases at J, while the number of junction bases matched to no gene is 7. The CDR3, from cysteine to phenylalanine, totals 15 residues. The kept DNA is CDR3 alone, 45 bases in frame from the first base. The donors were healthy, HIV-negative adults who had no recently reported acute infections or vaccinations. All donors were Caucasian adults living in Nashville, Tennessee, USA. CD4+ T cells were enriched by magnetic negative selection, after which naive cells were positively selected on CD45RA and the negative fraction was taken as the memory subset. After blood collection by leukapheresis, PBMCs were isolated using Ficoll-Histopaque density gradient centrifugation and then cryopreserved in the vapor phase of liquid nitrogen. Analytical flow cytometry was used to check the purity and quantity of every magnetically sorted T cell population. Genomic DNA was isolated from each sorted fraction and quantified by UV absorbance on a Nanodrop 2000c.

Broader findings and caveats from the paper: Clonotypes shared by all four sorted-subset donors showed higher generation probabilities than non-shared clonotypes. The small number of donors limited the genetic and exposure-history diversity represented. Sharing across a few donors was observed for roughly 5.4% of naive CD4, 3% to 3.5% of naive CD8, over 2% of memory CD4, and about 0.39% of memory CD8 clonotypes. Sampling was restricted to blood, and TCR repertoires in tissues likely differ from the TCR repertoires found in blood. Even with the large sequencing depth, rarefaction of the sorted-subset datasets indicated that sequencing was incomplete. Larger estimated clonotype richness was generally found for naive subsets than for memory subsets. Pairwise subsampling led to the expectation that sequencing depth would affect the degree of clonotype sharing among donors.

The TCR was taken from a woman younger than 45 in good health. The chain links TRBV5-4 with TRBJ2-4, with 11 bases aligning to TRBD2. The specimen sequenced was naive CD4+ T cells sorted from blood. Sample cell subset or site, as interpreted from the label and publication: CD45RA+ positively selected. CDR3 sequence: CASSLAGGRFNIQYF. The DNA sequence follows: TGTGCCAGCAGCCTAGCGGGAGGAAGGTTTAACATTCAGTACTTC.